These 14 T cell receptor beta chains came from one sample sequenced in a study of shared clonotypes between healthy human individuals. Produced via immunoSEQ multiplex PCR; TCRdb's table is partial and in-frame only. The table has about 980,000 clones, more than 75% seen once. Material for sequencing was memory CD4+ T cells sorted from blood. The subset was: CD45RA-negative fraction. Source of these receptors: a man aged 18 to 30 in good health.

The chain links TRBV5-1 to TRBJ1-2; D possibly corresponds to TRBD1 (6 bases). The length of the CDR3 is 15 residues. The germline V and J ends were trimmed by 0 bases and 5 bases, with 14 bases remaining between them. Germline V gene sequence: CDR1 SGHRS, CDR2 YFSETQ. The CDR3 DNA reads as TGCGCCAGCAGCTTGGTAAGTCAAGGGGGGTATGGCTACACCTTC. Protein product: CASSLVSQGGYGYTF.

The chain links TRBV7-2 to TRBJ2-5; 7 bases are shared with TRBD1. The J segment lost 10 bases and the V segment lost 5 bases, leaving 10 bases of the junction unmatched. This CDR3 is built from 13 residues. CDR1 and CDR2 from the germline V gene are SGHTA and FQGNSA. CDR3 residues: CASSPRLDRVQYF. CDR3 sequence (DNA): TGTGCCAGCAGCCCCCGACTCGACAGGGTCCAGTACTTC.

V and J are TRBV2 and TRBJ2-7; no firm D call. Trimming took 3 bases from V and 4 from J, leaving 10 bases between them. CDR3 length equals 13 residues. Germline values: CDR1 SNHLY, CDR2 FYNNEI. CDR3 residues: CASSEGWGYEQYF. CDR3 coding DNA: TGTGCCAGCAGTGAGGGTTGGGGATACGAGCAGTACTTC.

The CDR3 sequence is CASSYSTGSIGETQYF. In DNA form, the CDR3 reads TGTGCCAGCAGTTACTCGACAGGGTCCATTGGGGAGACCCAGTACTTC. The V gene is TRBV6-6, the J gene TRBJ2-5, with 7 bases fitting TRBD1. The V gene end was trimmed by 0 bases and the J gene end by 5 bases; junction bases not matched to a gene: 9. This CDR3 is 16 amino acids long. Germline V CDR1 and CDR2: MNHNY, SVGAGI (reference sequence).

The chain joins TRBV6-6 to TRBJ1-2; maybe TRBD1 (5 bases). Germline V gives CDR1 MNHNY, CDR2 SVGAGI (reference sequence). Trimming cost V 0 bases and J 4 bases, with 9 bases left between them. The CDR3 loop spans 14 amino acids. The CDR3 region has the DNA TGTGCCAGCAGTTACTCCCAGGGCCCCTATGGCTACACCTTC. It codes for CASSYSQGPYGYTF.

The V call is TRBV29-1, the J call TRBJ2-1; 8 bases are a match to TRBD2. Germline CDR1 reads SQVTM; CDR2 reads ANQGSEA. Trimming took 8 bases from V and 3 from J; bases not matched to a gene: 6. This CDR3 has 13 residues. CDR3 sequence: CSTSGSNYNEQFF. CDR3 DNA: TGCAGCACAAGCGGGAGTAACTACAATGAGCAGTTCTTC.

The rearrangement links TRBV7-6 to TRBJ2-7; no reliable D call. Per germline, CDR1 SGHVS and CDR2 FNYEAQ. The V and J ends lost 1 base and 6 bases respectively, with 13 bases between them. The CDR3 covers 14 residues. CDR3 protein: CASSLGDLPSEQYF. For the CDR3, the DNA is TGTGCCAGCAGCTTAGGCGACCTCCCTAGCGAGCAGTACTTC.

This chain joins TRBV7-2 and TRBJ1-2, with 7 bases aligning to TRBD1. Trimming at V came to 1 base and at J to 5 bases, leaving 4 bases not matched to a gene. This CDR3 spans 14 amino acids. Germline CDR1 and CDR2: SGHTA and FQGNSA. CDR3 sequence (DNA): TGTGCCAGCAGCTTAGGCGGGACAGAGTATGGCTACACCTTC. Translating gives CASSLGGTEYGYTF.

The gene calls are TRBV28 and TRBJ1-6, with a possible D match to TRBD1 (5 bases). V was shortened by 8 bases and J by 10 bases, with 15 bases between the two germline ends. Germline V gene sequence: CDR1 MDHEN, CDR2 SYDVKM. The CDR3 loop spans 13 amino acids. In nucleotides, the CDR3 is TGTGCCAGCGGAGGAGGGGTAGGCTCACCCCTCCACTTT. Its translation is CASGGGVGSPLHF. Full variable domain (remainder filled in from reference TRBV28 and TRBJ1-6): DVKVTQSSRYLVKRTGEKVFLECVQDMDHENMFWYRQDPGLGLRLIYFSYDVKMKEKGDIPEGYSVSREKKERFSLILESASTNQTSMYLCASGGGVGSPLHFGNGTRLTVT.

The rearrangement links TRBV7-8 to TRBJ1-5; perhaps TRBD1 as D (5 bases). CDR3 length: 15 amino acids. V gave up 3 bases and J gave up 0 bases, with 9 bases separating them. Looked up from germline, CDR1 is SGHVS and CDR2 is FQNEAQ. The CDR3, as DNA: TGTGCCAGCAGCTTCCAGGGTTATAGCAATCAGCCCCAGCATTTT. Protein sequence: CASSFQGYSNQPQHF.

The sample holds a few counts of this clone. The chain uses TRBV5-1 and TRBJ1-6; possibly TRBD1 for D (6 bases). Trimming cost V 1 base and J 10 bases, with 12 bases left between them. Per the germline V gene, CDR1 is SGHRS and CDR2 is YFSETQ. This CDR3 spans 14 amino acids. The CDR3 DNA is TGCGCCAGCAGCTTGAACAGGGTCGAGTCACCCCTCCACTTT. Encoded protein: CASSLNRVESPLHF.

To note about this clone: It is unclear where the CDR3 begins or ends on the DNA, so no DNA is shown, and the CDR3 is as TCRdb lists it. The chain uses TRBV12-1 and TRBJ1-3; TRBD1 reflects the table's D call only, with no check against the DNA. TRBV12-1 is termed a pseudogene. From its first to its last residue, the CDR3 has 19 amino acids. The CDR3 sequence is CASSFGRGARDRVSHTIYF.

The chain links TRBV6-6 to TRBJ1-2; 7 bases fit TRBD1. The CDR3 contains 14 residues. Trimming cost V 5 bases and J 1 base; bases outside gene matches: 4. Germline V CDR1 and CDR2: MNHNY, SVGAGI (reference sequence). In DNA form, the CDR3 reads TGTGCCAGCAGTCCAGGGACAGTTAACTATGGCTACACCTTC. Translating gives CASSPGTVNYGYTF.

V is TRBV6-4 and J is TRBJ1-5; D gene uncertain. Looked up from germline, CDR1 is MRHNA and CDR2 is SNTAGT. This CDR3 contains 18 residues. V was trimmed by 2 bases and J by 1 base, leaving 18 bases between them. This chain's CDR3 is CASSDPLRIGRSNQPQHF. In DNA form, the CDR3 reads TGTGCCAGCAGTGACCCCCTCCGGATAGGGCGGAGCAATCAGCCCCAGCATTTT.